This T cell receptor (beta chain) stems from a study of cytomegalovirus exposure and HLA in healthy donors. The CDR3 spans 14 residues. CDR1 SGHDN and CDR2 FVKESK come from the germline V gene. V dropped 1 base and J dropped 0 bases, with 3 bases sitting between them. Both 60 Vbeta primers and 13 Jbeta primers went into the PCR. Measured with immunoSEQ multiplex PCR; TCRdb has only the in-frame clones, and not every one. The table lists roughly 110,000 clones, around 69% of them singletons, with about 2.5% in the top ten. Broader study findings: Researchers counted around 150 TCR beta chains as cytomegalovirus-associated. Association of 15,000 to 20,000 TCR beta sequences with HLA alleles was found at 0.05 false discovery rate in a later analysis. According to an earlier analysis, most TCR beta V segments yielded productive rearrangements about 87% or about 30% of the time.

Notes on this clone: Antigen unknown.

What was sequenced was PBMCs. The TCR originated in a young man in good health and CMV-seronegative. The rearrangement uses TRBV14 and TRBJ1-4, with D uncertain. The CDR3 protein is CASSQVSTNEKLFF. In DNA, the CDR3 is TGTGCCAGCAGCCAAGTATCAACTAATGAAAAACTGTTTTTT. Supplemented by reference TRBV14 and TRBJ1-4, the full variable domain reads EAGVTQFPSHSVIEKGQTVTLRCDPISGHDNLYWYRRVMGKEIKFLLHFVKESKQDESGMPNNRFLAERTGGTYSTLKVQPAELEDSGVYFCASSQVSTNEKLFFGSGTQLSVL.